The 3 T cell receptor beta chains listed next were all sequenced from one sample in a study of blood T cell repertoires in COVID-19. This table comes from immunoSEQ multiplex PCR, and its TCRdb copy is limited to in-frame clones, with some not included. The data contain about 340,000 clones, 65% to 90% of them singletons. Sequenced: peripheral blood. The receptors were gathered from a woman aged 60-75 years with COVID-19, enrolled during active disease.

The CDR3 bases are TGTGCCAGCAGTTTTGGGGCACTCGAGACCCAGTACTTC. Amino acids: CASSFGALETQYF. V and J are TRBV7-3 and TRBJ2-5, with D possibly being TRBD1 (5 bases). Trimming stripped 6 bases from V and 5 bases from J, with 13 bases between. Looked up from germline, CDR1 is SGHTA and CDR2 is FQGTGA. This CDR3 has 13 residues.

This clone was seen a few times. The chain carries TRBV18 and TRBJ1-2; 8 bases are shared with TRBD1. V lost 3 bases, J lost 6 bases, and 12 bases stayed unmatched. This CDR3 comprises 16 residues. CDR1 and CDR2 from the germline V gene are KGHSH and LQKENI. The CDR3 nucleotides read TGTGCCAGCTCACCCGGGACAGGACGGGGGAGGGATGGCTACACCTTC. It is translated as CASSPGTGRGRDGYTF.

This clone turned up a few times. This sequence joins TRBV29-1 and TRBJ1-5, with TRBD1 matching over 9 bases. The CDR3 has 13 amino acids. Germline V gene data show CDR1 as SQVTM and CDR2 as ANQGSEA. The V segment lost 5 bases and the J segment 7 bases; nucleotides outside the gene matches: 6. CDR3 nucleotide sequence: TGCAGCGTTCAGACAGGGGGAGGGCAGCCCCAGCATTTT. Its protein is CSVQTGGGQPQHF.